The entry below describes one T cell receptor beta chain. Its antigen has not been determined. The input lacks base qualities; no much larger clone sits a single base away. This specimen belongs to a study of blood T cell repertoires in COVID-19 (dated by TCRdb to 2020 to 2021). For context, the study as a whole: The collaborator samples originated in the United States, Italy and Spain and spanned the acute and convalescent phases of COVID-19. The material from the prospective study consisted of cDNA or gDNA derived from T cells, B-cell-depleted T cells, or PBMCs. Subjects who had been exposed to COVID-19, were actively infected with it, or had recovered from it provided the deeply sampled blood TCRbeta repertoires that made up the dataset. A freely available public database, intended as a resource for researchers studying the immune response to SARS-CoV-2, is where the repertoires were released. The samples were drawn from two sources: the first 160 participants of the ongoing ImmuneRACE study, and about 1,300 subjects contributed by 6 global collaborators. The sample metadata nearly always contained a de-identified subject ID, COVID-19 status, age in years and sex. HLA class I and class II types, where available, came from metadata supplied by the sample provider rather than from assay-based typing. Beyond this particular receptor, the publication reports: The quantity of clinical and demographic metadata differed by source and by participant and was supplied without curation.

CDR1 and CDR2 (SGDLS, YYNGEE) derive from the germline V gene. From the cysteine through the phenylalanine, the CDR3 covers 15 amino acids. Left in the record is the CDR3 DNA by itself, 45 bases read in frame from the first base. Ends trimmed: V by 4 bases, J by 5 bases; bases unmatched to a gene: 7. Each collaborating institution followed its own protocols to collect whole blood in K2EDTA tubes. For TCRbeta analysis, collaborators shipped samples in one of three forms: frozen whole blood, isolated PBMCs, or DNA extracted from either of those sample types. TCRbeta CDR3 regions were amplified from genomic DNA using the immunoSEQ Assay, a bias-controlled multiplex PCR. Turning to the authors' computational methods: Nucleated cell counts per sample were estimated from amplification of reference gene primers within the assay. To quantify the absolute abundance of each unique TCRbeta CDR3 rearrangement, sequence reads were collapsed and filtered. For each sample, productive Simpson clonality was calculated by taking the square root of Simpson's diversity index across productive rearrangements. TCRdb retrieved this table from immuneACCESS and kept in-frame rearrangements only. Not all clones are present; in checked studies, unresolved V genes account for under half, and no reason is known for the remainder. V, J and clone size derive from that table, while D and trimming were established from the DNA sequence. This sample comprises 280,000 or so clones, 88% of them detected only once. The ten largest clonotypes hold about 8.6% of the sample.

The sample consisted of peripheral blood. The clonotype originates from a man between 18 and 29 years old with active or convalescent COVID-19. This sequence uses TRBV9 and TRBJ2-2, with 8 bases aligning to TRBD1. DNA sequence: TGTGCCAGCAGCCCCTCAACAGGGGGGACCGGGGAGCTGTTTTTT. This gives the protein CASSPSTGGTGELFF.